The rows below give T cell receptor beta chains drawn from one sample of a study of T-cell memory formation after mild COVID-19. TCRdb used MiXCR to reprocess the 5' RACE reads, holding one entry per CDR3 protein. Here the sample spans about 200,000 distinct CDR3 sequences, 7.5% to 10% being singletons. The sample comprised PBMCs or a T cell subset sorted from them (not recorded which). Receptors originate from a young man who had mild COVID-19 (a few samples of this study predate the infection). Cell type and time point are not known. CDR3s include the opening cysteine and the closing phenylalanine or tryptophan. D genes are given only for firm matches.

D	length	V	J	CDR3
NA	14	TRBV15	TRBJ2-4	CATSWVSAKNIQYF
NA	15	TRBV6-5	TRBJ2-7	CASSLGTGTTYEQYF
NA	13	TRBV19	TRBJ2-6	CATKPSGANVLTF
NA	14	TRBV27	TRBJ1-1	CASNYLPRGTEAFF
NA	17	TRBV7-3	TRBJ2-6	CASSLSPLLTGANVLTF
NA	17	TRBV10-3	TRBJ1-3	CAISESPWGSSGNTIYF
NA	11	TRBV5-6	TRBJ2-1	CASGRYNEQFF
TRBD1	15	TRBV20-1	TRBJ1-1	CSARTFQGGDTEAFF
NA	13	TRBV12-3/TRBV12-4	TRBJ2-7	CASSLGNRDEQYF
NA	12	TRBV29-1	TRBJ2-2	CSVNSVGGELFF
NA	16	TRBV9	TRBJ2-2	CASSVGGNRNTGELFF
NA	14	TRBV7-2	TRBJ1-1	CASSPDASNTEAFF
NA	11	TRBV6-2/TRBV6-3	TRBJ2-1	CASRGFNEQFF
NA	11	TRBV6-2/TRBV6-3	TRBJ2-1	CATQRNNEQFF
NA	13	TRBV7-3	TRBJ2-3	CASSPSRTDTQYF
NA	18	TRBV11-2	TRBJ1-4	CASSLRALRPTTNEKLFF
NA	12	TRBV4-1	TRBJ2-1	CARRSCLNEQFF
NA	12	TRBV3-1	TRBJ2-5	CASSLGLRTQYF
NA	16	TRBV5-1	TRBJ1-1	CASSLFPGAMNTEAFF
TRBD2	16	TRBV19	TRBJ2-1	CASSFRTSGGNDEQFF